The present entry profiles one TCR beta chain with its context. Antigen specificity is unknown. This CDR3 is 13 amino acids long. Per the germline V gene, CDR1 is SNHLY and CDR2 is FYNNEI. Trimming removed 5 bases at V and 7 bases at J, with 9 bases between. This entry is derived from a study of Tregs in tolerant kidney transplant recipients. The table came from immunoSEQ multiplex PCR; TCRdb's copy has only in-frame clones and leaves some out. The profile covers thousands of clones, with around 43% appearing a single time and roughly 7.4% taken by the ten largest. The origin of this receptor is a human donor in good health. The chain employs TRBV2 and TRBJ1-6; no clear D gene. Source material: Tregs from blood cultured with allogeneic cells. Written as DNA, the CDR3 is TGTGCCAGCAGTATCGAGGGAAATTCACCCCTCCACTTT. This gives the protein CASSIEGNSPLHF. Combining the CDR3 with reference TRBV2 and TRBJ1-6 gives the whole variable domain EPEVTQTPSHQVTQMGQEVILRCVPISNHLYFYWYRQILGQKVEFLVSFYNNEISEKSEIFDDQFSVERPDGSNFTLKIRSTKLEDSAMYFCASSIEGNSPLHFGNGTRLTVT.